Shown below are 21 T cell receptor beta chains from a single sample sequenced in a study of blood T cell repertoires in COVID-19. TCRdb keeps only in-frame clones here, not all; method: immunoSEQ multiplex PCR. The table shows about 200,000 clones, with roughly 84% occurring only once. The specimen sequenced was peripheral blood. All receptors derive from a woman over 75 with acute or convalescent COVID-19.

This clone was counted between two and nine times. The V and J genes are TRBV6-6 and TRBJ1-5; TRBD1 matches at 9 bases. With V trimmed by 5 bases and J by 4 bases, 6 bases remained unmatched. This CDR3 is built from 15 residues. Germline CDR1 and CDR2: MNHNY and SVGAGI (reference sequence). The CDR3 here is CASSRQGEWNQPQHF. CDR3 sequence (DNA): TGTGCCAGCAGTCGACAGGGGGAATGGAATCAGCCCCAGCATTTT.

V is TRBV10-3 and J is TRBJ2-1; TRBD2 aligns across 9 bases. J gave up 6 bases and V 4 bases, and 13 bases lay outside the gene matches. Germline CDR1 ENHRY, CDR2 SYGVKD. This CDR3 comprises 17 residues. CDR3 nucleotides: TGTGCCATCAGTGCGTGGGGGCGGGAGGGCCTCCCCAATGAGCAGTTCTTC. It encodes CAISAWGREGLPNEQFF.

V and J are TRBV7-2 and TRBJ2-3, with TRBD2 matching over 10 bases. Germline V gives CDR1 SGHTA, CDR2 FQGNSA. V trimming: 5 bases; J trimming: 2 bases; junction bases outside the gene matches: 4. The CDR3 is 15 residues long. The CDR3 is CASSATSGATDTQYF. DNA of the CDR3: TGTGCCAGCAGCGCTACTAGCGGGGCCACAGATACGCAGTATTTT.

This clone was recorded once. V gene TRBV5-1 combines with J gene TRBJ2-2, with D unclear. From germline, CDR1 is SGHRS and CDR2 YFSETQ. V lost 4 bases to trimming and J lost 0 bases, with 13 bases between them. The CDR3 totals 16 residues. The chain's CDR3 is CASSPTPAANTGELFF. The DNA of the CDR3 is TGCGCCAGCAGCCCGACTCCGGCCGCGAACACCGGGGAGCTGTTTTTT.

The chain carries TRBV6-5 and TRBJ2-5, with 8 nucleotides matching TRBD1. Germline V gene lookup returns CDR1 MNHEY and CDR2 SVGAGI. V lost 9 bases, J lost 2 bases, and 8 bases stayed unmatched. This CDR3 region has 14 residues. Here the CDR3 DNA reads TGTGCCAGTTATACAGGGGGAGGTCAAGAGACCCAGTACTTC. Its protein product is CASYTGGGQETQYF.

The chain employs TRBV9 and TRBJ2-7, with D perhaps matching TRBD1 (6 bases). Per germline, CDR1 SGDLS and CDR2 YYNGEE. The CDR3 runs 12 residues. V lost 4 bases and J 3 bases, leaving 8 bases between the germline ends. DNA of the CDR3: TGTGCCAGCAGCCGGGACAACTACGAGCAGTACTTC. Translating it yields CASSRDNYEQYF.

The rearrangement joins TRBV5-6 to TRBJ1-4; TRBD1 matches at 7 bases. Germline V gene sequence: CDR1 SGHDT, CDR2 YYEEEE. V gave up 4 bases and J gave up 7 bases; unmatched junction bases: 10. The CDR3 length is 15 residues. CDR3 DNA: TGTGCCAGCAGCCCCAGACAGGGAATGGGTGAAAAACTGTTTTTT. Its translation: CASSPRQGMGEKLFF.

The chain employs TRBV2 and TRBJ1-5; maybe TRBD1 (6 bases). Trimming took off 0 bases at V and 9 bases at J, with 15 bases between the two ends. From germline, CDR1 is SNHLY and CDR2 FYNNEI. The CDR3 has 15 amino acids. The DNA of the CDR3 is TGTGCCAGCAGTGAAGCCTCGGCGGCAGGGGCGCCCCAGCATTTT. Amino acid sequence: CASSEASAAGAPQHF.

J is TRBJ1-5 and V is TRBV2; possible D gene TRBD1, 5 bases. The CDR3 totals 15 residues. Trimming took 11 bases from V and 9 from J, leaving 26 bases between them. Germline loops: CDR1 SNHLY, CDR2 FYNNEI. DNA of the CDR3: TGTGCCTCCCGAGCGGGGGGAGATGATCAGCGGCCCCAGCATTTT. As protein: CASRAGGDDQRPQHF.

The chain combines TRBV28 with TRBJ1-1, with 9 bases identical to TRBD1. J gave up 6 bases and V 4 bases, and 12 bases lay outside the gene matches. CDR3 length: 16 residues. Germline V gene lookup returns CDR1 MDHEN and CDR2 SYDVKM. The CDR3, as DNA: TGTGCCAGCAGTTCCCCCTCACAGGGGGCGAGATCTGAAGCTTTCTTT. It is translated as CASSSPSQGARSEAFF.

The CDR3 is CASSPTGGQWETQYF. In DNA form, the CDR3 reads TGTGCCAGCAGCCCGACAGGGGGGCAATGGGAGACCCAGTACTTC. The chain has TRBV28 and TRBJ2-5, with 9 bases aligning to TRBD1. V lost 6 bases, J lost 5 bases, and 10 bases stayed unmatched. The CDR3 length is 15 residues. Germline-derived CDR1 and CDR2 are MDHEN and SYDVKM.

V usage is TRBV28 and J usage is TRBJ2-2, with TRBD1 identical over 11 bases. The CDR3 spans 15 residues. Per the germline V gene, CDR1 is MDHEN and CDR2 is SYDVKM. The V segment lost 4 bases and the J segment 3 bases; nucleotides outside the gene matches: 1. As DNA, the CDR3 is TGTGCCAGCAGTTGGACAGGGGGCGACACCGGGGAGCTGTTTTTT. Protein: CASSWTGGDTGELFF.

In this sample, this clone turned up many times. The chain uses TRBV14 and TRBJ1-1; TRBD1 matches 7 bases. CDR3 size: 16 residues. Germline values: CDR1 SGHDN, CDR2 FVKESK. Trimming took 2 bases from V and 0 from J; bases not matched to a gene: 6. CDR3 nucleotides: TGTGCCAGCAGCCAATCGGGACAGAAAATGAACACTGAAGCTTTCTTT. It yields the protein CASSQSGQKMNTEAFF.

This rearrangement joins TRBV25-1 to TRBJ1-6; D is ambiguous. This CDR3 contains 13 residues. CDR1 is MGHDK and CDR2 is SYGVNS in the germline V gene. The V end was cut by 4 bases, the J end by 4 bases, with 5 bases between. The CDR3, as DNA: TGTGCCAGCAGTGTGCAGTATAATTCACCCCTCCACTTT. Encoded protein: CASSVQYNSPLHF.

The CDR3 DNA follows: TGCGCCAGCAGCTCTCCCACAGATACGCAGTATTTT. This encodes CASSSPTDTQYF. This chain joins TRBV5-1 and TRBJ2-3; D remains ambiguous. V lost 3 bases and J lost 2, with 4 bases in between. The CDR3 consists of 12 residues. In germline, CDR1 is SGHRS, CDR2 YFSETQ.

The gene calls are TRBV3-1 (or the pseudogene TRBV3-2) and TRBJ2-1; 14 bases are a match to TRBD2. The CDR3 consists of 16 residues. Trimming took 4 bases from V and 6 from J; bases not matched to a gene: 5. Germline CDR1 is LGHDT and CDR2 is YNNKEL (reference sequence). The CDR3 here is CASSRLAGGAGNEQFF. The CDR3 nucleotides read TGTGCCAGCAGCCGACTAGCGGGAGGGGCCGGCAATGAGCAGTTCTTC.

The chain joins TRBV5-4 to TRBJ2-7; 14 bases align to TRBD2. This CDR3 is 16 amino acids long. Per the germline V gene, CDR1 is SGHNT and CDR2 is YYREEE (reference sequence). J was trimmed by 7 bases and V by 0 bases; bases with no gene match: 6. Here the CDR3 reads CASSLGTSGRRGEQYF. Written as DNA, the CDR3 is TGTGCCAGCAGCTTGGGGACTAGCGGGAGGCGGGGGGAGCAGTACTTC.

The chain uses TRBV19 and TRBJ2-2, with 9 bases that match TRBD1. Germline V gene sequence: CDR1 LNHDA, CDR2 SQIVND (reference sequence). V lost 3 bases, J lost 1 base, and 9 bases stayed unmatched. This CDR3 spans 18 amino acids. The CDR3 loop is CASSILQGAIMNTGELFF. The CDR3 DNA is TGTGCCAGTAGTATCTTACAGGGGGCTATTATGAACACCGGGGAGCTGTTTTTT.

The V gene is TRBV5-1, the J gene TRBJ2-2; 10 bases are shared with TRBD1. V lost 4 bases and J lost 6; bases outside the gene matches: 9. Germline CDR1 reads SGHRS; CDR2 reads YFSETQ. The CDR3 has 16 residues. The CDR3 region has the DNA TGCGCCAGCAGCGTACGGACAGGGGGTATATCCGGGGAGCTGTTTTTT. Translation: CASSVRTGGISGELFF.

The DNA for the CDR3 is TGTGCCAGCAGCCTTACAGGGGGGAACAATCAGCCCCAGCATTTT. Residues: CASSLTGGNNQPQHF. J is TRBJ1-5 and V is TRBV7-9; 8 positions agree with TRBD1. Trimming took 5 bases from V and 3 from J; bases not matched to a gene: 6. Germline V gene sequence: CDR1 SEHNR, CDR2 FQNEAQ (reference sequence). The CDR3 spans 15 residues.

On this clone: Other DNA sequences in this specimen translate into the identical CDR3. The rearrangement links TRBV7-2 to TRBJ2-7, with 10 bases matching TRBD1. The V gene end was trimmed by 5 bases and the J gene end by 2 bases; junction bases not matched to a gene: 3. The germline V gene has CDR1 SGHTA and CDR2 FQGNSA. The length of the CDR3 is 14 residues. CDR3 region: CASSLDRGAYEQYF. CDR3 sequence (DNA): TGTGCCAGCAGCCTGGACAGGGGGGCCTACGAGCAGTACTTC.